This TCR beta chain originates from a study of T cell repertoires in cytomegalovirus infection. Study-wide background: An indication of both CMV infection and matching HLA type came from public TCR beta signatures.

The CDR3 spans 17 residues. The germline V gene has CDR1 SGHRS and CDR2 YFSETQ. With V trimmed by 4 bases and J by 0 bases, 11 bases remained unmatched. This clonotype was seen more than once but under ten times. Its antigen is not known. TCRdb passed the reads through MiXCR, listing each CDR3 protein once. The sample records 400,000 or so distinct CDR3 sequences, roughly a third being singletons. Overall study findings and caveats: Across the ex vivo response, the dominant clonotypes were HLA-C-restricted CMV-specific TCR beta clonotypes.

The rearrangement links TRBV5-1 to TRBJ2-3; 7 bases agree with TRBD2. This receptor was obtained from a human donor in good health (CMV status not recorded). Some clones in this sample may be carry-over from other donors' samples. Sample: PBMCs. The CDR3 nucleotides are TGCGCCAGCAGCCCTCTTAAACCGGGGGGAAGCACAGATACGCAGTATTTT. The encoded protein is CASSPLKPGGSTDTQYF.